Listed here is a single TCR beta chain. Study members were between about 18 and 89 years old and lived in some 22 US regions. Recovery among Cohort 3 donors was established by two negative PCRs, clearance, or symptom resolution. This sample is drawn from a study of blood T cell repertoires in COVID-19. The authors' processing: Reference gene primer amplification gave nucleated cell count estimates. The protocol was immunoSEQ multiplex PCR, while the TCRdb copy is restricted to in-frame clones and leaves out a portion. The V and J calls and clone size are taken from that table; D and trimming were inferred from the DNA. Found here are roughly 370,000 clones, more than 75% of them singletons; the top ten hold roughly a tenth. The CDR3 contains 16 residues. Unmatched junction bases numbered 7, after V lost 5 bases and J lost 2 bases. Germline CDR1 SGHTA, CDR2 FQGTGA.

Sequences were obtained from PBMCs or T cells enriched from blood (not recorded which). The TCR comes from a woman aged 45 to 65 who had recovered from COVID-19. The rearrangement uses TRBV7-3 and TRBJ1-2, with 11 bases that match TRBD1. As DNA, the CDR3 is TGTGCCAGCAGCCCCGGGACAGGGGGTATGAACTATGGCTACACCTTC. It encodes CASSPGTGGMNYGYTF.